This TCR beta chain appears in the sequencing data of a study of cytomegalovirus exposure and HLA in healthy donors. On this clone: Its target is not known.

Primers included in the PCR were 60 Vbeta and 13 Jbeta primers. The data were produced by immunoSEQ multiplex PCR, yet TCRdb's version contains in-frame clones alone and is incomplete. The profile shows about 210,000 clones, over 60% of them singletons. This CDR3 contains 15 residues. Trimming stripped 7 bases from V and 1 base from J, with 17 bases between. CDR1 and CDR2 (germline): MDHEN, SYDVKM. Study-wide results and caveats: An Asian-associated ancestry cluster reportedly showed fewer N-insertions than the approximately 700-donor mean in a later analysis. TCR beta sequences numbering some 17,000 were associated with HLA alleles at 0.05 false discovery rate in a later analysis.

The chain carries TRBV28 and TRBJ2-7; D possibly corresponds to TRBD2 (5 bases). The receptor comes from a male donor in good health and CMV-seronegative. The sequenced sample was PBMCs. CDR3 nucleotides: TGTGCCAGCATATCCCCCCGGACTGCGTCCTACGAGCAGTACTTC. Its protein product is CASISPRTASYEQYF.